Detailed here is one T cell receptor (beta chain). Germline V gene sequence: CDR1 LNHNV, CDR2 YYDKDF (reference sequence). The CDR3 consists of 14 residues. Trimming took off 1 base at V and 0 bases at J, with 6 bases between the two ends. The sample originates from a study of blood T cell repertoires in COVID-19. Study in general: The United States, Italy and Spain were the sources of the acute and convalescent COVID-19 samples.

Per the original methods: Scientists estimated how many nucleated cells there were by amplifying reference gene primers. The protocol was immunoSEQ multiplex PCR, while the TCRdb copy is restricted to in-frame clones and leaves out a portion. V and J calls and clone size are as listed in that table; D and trimming were resolved from the DNA. This table has tens of thousands of clones, around 86% appearing once. The receptor comes from a man aged 50-59 years with active or convalescent COVID-19. The rearrangement uses TRBV15 and TRBJ1-1; D remains ambiguous. Sequencing was carried out using peripheral blood. This CDR3 reads CATSRGYMNTEAFF. The CDR3 DNA reads as TGTGCCACCAGCAGAGGGTACATGAACACTGAAGCTTTCTTT.